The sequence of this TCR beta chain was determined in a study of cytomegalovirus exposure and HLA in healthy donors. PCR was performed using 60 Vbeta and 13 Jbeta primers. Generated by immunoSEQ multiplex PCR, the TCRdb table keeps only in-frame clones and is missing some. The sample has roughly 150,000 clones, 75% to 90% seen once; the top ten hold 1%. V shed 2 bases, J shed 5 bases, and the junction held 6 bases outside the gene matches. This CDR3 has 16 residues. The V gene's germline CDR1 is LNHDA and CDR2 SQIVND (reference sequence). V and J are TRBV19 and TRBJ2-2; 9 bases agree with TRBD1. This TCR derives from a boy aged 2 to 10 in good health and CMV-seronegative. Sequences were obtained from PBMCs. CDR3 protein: CASSIPGQGMTGELFF. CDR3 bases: TGTGCCAGTAGTATACCGGGACAGGGCATGACCGGGGAGCTGTTTTTT.